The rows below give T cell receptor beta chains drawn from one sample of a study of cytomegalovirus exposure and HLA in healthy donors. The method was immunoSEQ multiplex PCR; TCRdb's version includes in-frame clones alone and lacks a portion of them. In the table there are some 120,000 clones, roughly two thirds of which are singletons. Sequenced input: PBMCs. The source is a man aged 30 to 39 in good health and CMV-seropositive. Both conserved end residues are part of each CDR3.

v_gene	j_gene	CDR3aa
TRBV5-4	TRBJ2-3	CASSNSGTGSTDTQYF
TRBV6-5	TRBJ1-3	CASSFGGTLSGNTIYF
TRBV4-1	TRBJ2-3	CASSQISGRATDTQYF
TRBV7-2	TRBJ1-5	CASSLEGQLHQPQHF
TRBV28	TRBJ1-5	CASGHGQGRYSNQPQHF
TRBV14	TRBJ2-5	CASSPLGQNIETQYF
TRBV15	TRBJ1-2	CATSKETRDREGYTF
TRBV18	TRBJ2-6	CASSLANSGANVLTF
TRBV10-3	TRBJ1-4	CATTISGTENEKLFF
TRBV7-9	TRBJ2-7	CASRPTGTNYEQCF
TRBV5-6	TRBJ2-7	CASRTGQEQYF
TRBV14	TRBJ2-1	CASSQSSGANEQFF
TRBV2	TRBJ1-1	CASSDDSTMNTEAFF
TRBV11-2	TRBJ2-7	CASSLVLSRERDF
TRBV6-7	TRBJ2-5	CASSPRGGTQYF
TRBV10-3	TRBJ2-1	CAIGGSRSHNEQFF
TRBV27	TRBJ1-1	CASSWRAGRTKGDHTEAFF
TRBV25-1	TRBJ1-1	CASSEYRTGNTEAFF
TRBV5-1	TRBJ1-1	CASSYLTGDTEAFF
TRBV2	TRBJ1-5	CASSDLQGIQPQHF
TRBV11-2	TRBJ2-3	CASSLVRFSNTDTQYF
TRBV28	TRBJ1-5	CASSTGFTNQPQHF
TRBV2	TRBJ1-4	CATSGANEKLFF
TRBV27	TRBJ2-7	CASTGQGNSEQYF
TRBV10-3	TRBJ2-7	CAISAGGAGYEQYF
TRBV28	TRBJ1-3	CASSAPGEGNTIYF
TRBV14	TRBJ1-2	CASSRRASGGAVGYTF
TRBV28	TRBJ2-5	CASDPDRNQETQYF
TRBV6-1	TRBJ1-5	CASSDWGSVGNQPQHF
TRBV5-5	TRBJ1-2	CASSPLRGQGNGYTF
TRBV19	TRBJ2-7	CATPTGSLCEQYF
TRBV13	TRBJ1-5	CASSLRRGQPQHF
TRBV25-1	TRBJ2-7	CASSVTGTGKDHEQYF